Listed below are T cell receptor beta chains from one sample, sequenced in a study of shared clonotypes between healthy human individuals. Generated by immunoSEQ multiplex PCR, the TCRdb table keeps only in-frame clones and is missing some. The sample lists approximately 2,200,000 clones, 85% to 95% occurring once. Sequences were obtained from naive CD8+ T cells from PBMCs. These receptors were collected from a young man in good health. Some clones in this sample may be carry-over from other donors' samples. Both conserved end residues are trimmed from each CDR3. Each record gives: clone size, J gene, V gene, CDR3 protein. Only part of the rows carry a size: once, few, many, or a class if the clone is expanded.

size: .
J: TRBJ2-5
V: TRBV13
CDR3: ASSLGRGETQY

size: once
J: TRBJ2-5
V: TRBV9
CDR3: ASSGGQTTAGETQY

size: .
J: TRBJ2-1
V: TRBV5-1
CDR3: ASSSSPHRGDNEQF

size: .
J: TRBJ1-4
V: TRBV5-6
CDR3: ASSLTRGANLEKLF

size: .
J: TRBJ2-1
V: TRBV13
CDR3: ASSAYNEQF

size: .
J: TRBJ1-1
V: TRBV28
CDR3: ASSLLTGAGTEAF

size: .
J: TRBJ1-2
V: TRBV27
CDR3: ASSLWVSEGYT

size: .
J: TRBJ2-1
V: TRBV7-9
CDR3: ASTGSMAYNEQF

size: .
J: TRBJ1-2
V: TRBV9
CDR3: ASSGTANYGYT

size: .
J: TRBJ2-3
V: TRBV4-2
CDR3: ASSQGLDTQY

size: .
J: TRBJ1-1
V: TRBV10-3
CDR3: ATSLLGTGVLGTEAF

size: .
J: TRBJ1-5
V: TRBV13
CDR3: ASSLGYSNQPQH

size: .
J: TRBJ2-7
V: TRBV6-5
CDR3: ASRAGLAPTYEQY

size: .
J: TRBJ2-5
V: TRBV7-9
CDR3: ASSFGSGWQQETQY

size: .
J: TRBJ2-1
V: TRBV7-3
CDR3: ASTHPEGSDGDEQF

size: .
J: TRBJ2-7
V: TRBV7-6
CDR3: ASSLGAGVEQY

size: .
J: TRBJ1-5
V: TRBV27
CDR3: ASSLQGLGQPQH

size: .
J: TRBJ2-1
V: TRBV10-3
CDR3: AIRATGGYNEQF

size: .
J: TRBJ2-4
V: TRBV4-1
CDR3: ASSQENRFENIQY

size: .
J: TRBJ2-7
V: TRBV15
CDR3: ATTSGMENEQY

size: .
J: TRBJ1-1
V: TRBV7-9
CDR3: ASSLVGSNTEAF

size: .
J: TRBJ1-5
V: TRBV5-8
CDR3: ASSLVVDSNQPQH